This is a list of T cell receptor beta chains from one sample in a study of response to subunit inactivated influenza vaccine. From the RT-PCR reads, TCRdb called clonotypes with MiXCR, one entry per CDR3 protein. Seen here are more than 550,000 distinct CDR3 sequences, 12% observed once, and the top ten hold approximately 10%. The starting material was PBMCs from blood, obtained on the day of vaccination. These receptors were collected from a man aged 45-60 years who received an inactivated influenza vaccine. The CDR3 runs from the conserved cysteine through the conserved F or W. D genes are given only for firm matches. Only some rows state a clone size, as once, few, many or a class for expanded clones.

clone size: few
J gene: TRBJ1-1
D gene: -
V gene: TRBV7-9
CDR3 DNA: TGTGCCAGCAGCCGAGAAGTAGCGAACACTGAAGCTTTCTTT
CDR3 protein: CASSREVANTEAFF

clone size: -
J gene: TRBJ2-5
D gene: TRBD1
V gene: TRBV6-1
CDR3 DNA: TGTGCCAGCAGACCTGGACAGGGCCACCAAGAGACCCAGTACTTC
CDR3 protein: CASRPGQGHQETQYF

clone size: -
J gene: TRBJ1-5
D gene: -
V gene: TRBV20-1
CDR3 DNA: TGCAGTGCTAGCGGGGCCCCCAATCAGCCCCAGCATTTT
CDR3 protein: CSASGAPNQPQHF

clone size: few
J gene: TRBJ2-1
D gene: TRBD2
V gene: TRBV20-1
CDR3 DNA: TGCAGTGCTAGAGATCCGGCTAGCGGGCAAAATGAGCAGTTCTTC
CDR3 protein: CSARDPASGQNEQFF

clone size: many
J gene: TRBJ2-7
D gene: -
V gene: TRBV5-1
CDR3 DNA: TGCGCCAGCAGCTTGGTTGGGGGAATTCCGGCCTACGAGCAGTACTTC
CDR3 protein: CASSLVGGIPAYEQYF

clone size: many
J gene: TRBJ2-7
D gene: TRBD2
V gene: TRBV29-1
CDR3 DNA: TGCAGCGCCACGGGGGGTACAGGTTACGAGCAGTACTTC
CDR3 protein: CSATGGTGYEQYF

clone size: few
J gene: TRBJ1-2
D gene: -
V gene: TRBV5-1
CDR3 DNA: TGCGCCAGCAGCTTGGGTGCAGGGACTAACTATGGCTACACCTTC
CDR3 protein: CASSLGAGTNYGYTF

clone size: many
J gene: TRBJ2-1
D gene: -
V gene: TRBV7-2
CDR3 DNA: TGTGCCAGCAGCTTAGAACTGTACAATGAGCAGTTCTTC
CDR3 protein: CASSLELYNEQFF

clone size: few
J gene: TRBJ1-2
D gene: TRBD1
V gene: TRBV6-2/TRBV6-3
CDR3 DNA: TGTGCCAGCACTGCCGGGACAGAAGCAGGCTACACCTTC
CDR3 protein: CASTAGTEAGYTF

clone size: many
J gene: TRBJ2-1
D gene: -
V gene: TRBV15
CDR3 DNA: TGTGCCACCAGCAGGGACTCCACATACAATGAGCAGTTCTTC
CDR3 protein: CATSRDSTYNEQFF

clone size: few
J gene: TRBJ2-1
D gene: -
V gene: TRBV12-3/TRBV12-4
CDR3 DNA: TGTGCCAGCAGTTTAGCTACCGGGAATGAGCAGTTCTTC
CDR3 protein: CASSLATGNEQFF

clone size: few
J gene: TRBJ1-5
D gene: -
V gene: TRBV19
CDR3 DNA: TGTGCCAGTAGTAACCAGGGTGGCCAGCCCCAGCATTTT
CDR3 protein: CASSNQGGQPQHF

clone size: many
J gene: TRBJ2-7
D gene: TRBD2
V gene: TRBV7-2
CDR3 DNA: TGTGCCAGCAGCTTCGGACTAGCCTCCTACGAGCAGTACTTC
CDR3 protein: CASSFGLASYEQYF

clone size: -
J gene: TRBJ2-6
D gene: -
V gene: TRBV6-1
CDR3 DNA: TGTGCCAGCGCCAGCAGGGTGGCTGGGGCCAACGTCCTGACTTTC
CDR3 protein: CASASRVAGANVLTF

clone size: -
J gene: TRBJ1-3
D gene: -
V gene: TRBV5-6
CDR3 DNA: TGTGCCAGCAGCTGGGACGCTTCCTCTGGAAACACCATATATTTT
CDR3 protein: CASSWDASSGNTIYF

clone size: many
J gene: TRBJ2-1
D gene: TRBD2
V gene: TRBV6-2/TRBV6-3
CDR3 DNA: TGTGCCAGCAGGGATAGCGGGGTTTACAATGAGCAGTTCTTC
CDR3 protein: CASRDSGVYNEQFF